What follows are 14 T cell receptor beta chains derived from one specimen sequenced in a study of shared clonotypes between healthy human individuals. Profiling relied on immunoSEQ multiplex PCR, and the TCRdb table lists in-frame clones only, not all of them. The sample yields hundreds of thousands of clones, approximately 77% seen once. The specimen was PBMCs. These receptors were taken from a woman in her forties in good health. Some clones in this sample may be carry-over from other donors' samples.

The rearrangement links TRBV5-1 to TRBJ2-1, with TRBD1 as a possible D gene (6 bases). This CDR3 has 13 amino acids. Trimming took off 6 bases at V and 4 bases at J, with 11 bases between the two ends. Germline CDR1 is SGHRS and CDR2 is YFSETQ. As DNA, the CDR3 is TGCGCCAGCACGACAGGCCCATACAATGAGCAGTTCTTC. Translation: CASTTGPYNEQFF.

The CDR3 DNA is TGTGCCAGCGACCAGACCGGAGGTACGCAGTATTTT. It codes for CASDQTGGTQYF. This rearrangement joins TRBV5-5 to TRBJ2-3; tentative D call: TRBD2 (5 bases). This CDR3 is built from 12 residues. Deletions cut 7 bases from V and 8 bases from J, with 14 bases between. Germline loops: CDR1 SGHKS, CDR2 YYEKEE (reference sequence).

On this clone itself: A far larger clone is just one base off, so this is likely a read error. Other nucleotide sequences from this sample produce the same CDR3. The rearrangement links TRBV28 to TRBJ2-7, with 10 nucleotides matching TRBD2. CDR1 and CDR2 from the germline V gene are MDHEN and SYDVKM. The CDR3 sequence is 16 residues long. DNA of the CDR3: TGCGCCAGCAGTTTAGAACGGACTAGCGGATACTACGAGCAGTACTTC. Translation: CASSLERTSGYYEQYF.

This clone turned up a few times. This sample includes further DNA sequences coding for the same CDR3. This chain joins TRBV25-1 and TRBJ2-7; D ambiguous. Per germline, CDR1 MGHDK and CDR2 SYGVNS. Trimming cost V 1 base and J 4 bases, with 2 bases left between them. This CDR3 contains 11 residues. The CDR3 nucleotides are TGTGCCAGCAGTGAATTTTACGAGCAGTACTTC. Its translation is CASSEFYEQYF.

In DNA, the CDR3 is TGTGCTAAGGAGCACGTCAATCAGCCCCAGCATTTT. Protein: CAKEHVNQPQHF. This chain uses TRBV21-1 with TRBJ1-5. TRBV21-1 is listed as a pseudogene. This CDR3 spans 12 amino acids.

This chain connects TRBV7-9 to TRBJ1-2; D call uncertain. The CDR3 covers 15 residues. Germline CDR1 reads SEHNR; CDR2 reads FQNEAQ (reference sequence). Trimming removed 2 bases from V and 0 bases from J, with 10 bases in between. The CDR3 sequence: CASSLIWSANYGYTF. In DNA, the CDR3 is TGTGCCAGCAGCTTAATTTGGTCAGCTAACTATGGCTACACCTTC.

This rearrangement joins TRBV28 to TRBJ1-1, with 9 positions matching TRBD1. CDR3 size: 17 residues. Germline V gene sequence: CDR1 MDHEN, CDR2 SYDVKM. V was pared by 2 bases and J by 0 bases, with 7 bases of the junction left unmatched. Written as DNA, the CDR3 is TGTGCCAGCAGTTTACTCGGCACAGGGGGCTTGAACACTGAAGCTTTCTTT. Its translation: CASSLLGTGGLNTEAFF.

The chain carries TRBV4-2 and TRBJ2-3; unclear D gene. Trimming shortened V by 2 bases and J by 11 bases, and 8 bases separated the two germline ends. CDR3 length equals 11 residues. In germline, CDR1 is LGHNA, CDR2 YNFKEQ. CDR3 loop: CASSQNTGQYF. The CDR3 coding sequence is TGTGCCAGCAGCCAAAACACCGGGCAGTATTTT.

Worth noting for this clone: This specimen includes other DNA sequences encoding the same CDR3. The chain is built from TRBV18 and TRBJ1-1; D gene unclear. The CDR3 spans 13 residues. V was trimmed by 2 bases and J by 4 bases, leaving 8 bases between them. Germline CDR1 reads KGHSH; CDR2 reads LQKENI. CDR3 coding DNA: TGTGCCAGCTCACCATCAGGTGGCACTGAAGCTTTCTTT. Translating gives CASSPSGGTEAFF.

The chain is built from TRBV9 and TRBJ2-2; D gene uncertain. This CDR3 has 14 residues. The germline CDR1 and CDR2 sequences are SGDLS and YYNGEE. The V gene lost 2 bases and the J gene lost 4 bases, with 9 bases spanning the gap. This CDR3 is CASSVIQSTGELFF. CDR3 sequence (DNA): TGTGCCAGCAGCGTTATACAGAGCACCGGGGAGCTGTTTTTT.

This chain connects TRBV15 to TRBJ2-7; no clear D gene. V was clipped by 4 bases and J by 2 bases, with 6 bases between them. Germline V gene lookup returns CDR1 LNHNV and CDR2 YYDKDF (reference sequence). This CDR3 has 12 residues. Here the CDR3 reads CATSNVAYEQYF. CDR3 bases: TGTGCCACCAGCAACGTAGCCTACGAGCAGTACTTC. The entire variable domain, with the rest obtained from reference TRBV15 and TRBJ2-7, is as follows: DAMVIQNPRYQVTQFGKPVTLSCSQTLNHNVMYWYQQKSSQAPKLLFHYYDKDFNNEADTPDNFQSRRPNTSFCFLDIRSPGLGDTAMYLCATSNVAYEQYFGPGTRLTVT.

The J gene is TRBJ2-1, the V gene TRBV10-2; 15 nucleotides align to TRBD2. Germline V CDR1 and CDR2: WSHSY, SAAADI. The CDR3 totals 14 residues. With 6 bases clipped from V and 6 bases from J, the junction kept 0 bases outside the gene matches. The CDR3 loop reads CASRGLAGGNEQFF. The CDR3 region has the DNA TGCGCCAGCAGGGGACTAGCGGGAGGCAATGAGCAGTTCTTC.

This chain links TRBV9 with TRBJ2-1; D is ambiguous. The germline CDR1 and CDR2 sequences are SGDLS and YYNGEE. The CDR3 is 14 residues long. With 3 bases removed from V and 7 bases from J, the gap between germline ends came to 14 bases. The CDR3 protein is CASSGIVGMNEQFF. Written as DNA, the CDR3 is TGTGCCAGCAGCGGAATAGTTGGGATGAATGAGCAGTTCTTC.

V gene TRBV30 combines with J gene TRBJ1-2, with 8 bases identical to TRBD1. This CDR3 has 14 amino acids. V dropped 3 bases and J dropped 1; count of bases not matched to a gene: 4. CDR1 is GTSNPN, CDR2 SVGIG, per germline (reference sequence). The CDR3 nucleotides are TGTGCCTGGAGACGGACAGGGCTTAACTATGGCTACACCTTC. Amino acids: CAWRRTGLNYGYTF.